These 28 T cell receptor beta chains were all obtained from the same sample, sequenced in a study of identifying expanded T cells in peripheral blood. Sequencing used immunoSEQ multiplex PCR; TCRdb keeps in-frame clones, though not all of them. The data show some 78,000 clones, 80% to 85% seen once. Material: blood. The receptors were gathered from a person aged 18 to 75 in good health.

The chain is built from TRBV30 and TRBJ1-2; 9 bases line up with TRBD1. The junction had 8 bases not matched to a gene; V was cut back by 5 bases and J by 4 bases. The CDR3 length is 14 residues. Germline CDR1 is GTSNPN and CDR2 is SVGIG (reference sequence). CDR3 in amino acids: CAWRKQGAGYGYTF. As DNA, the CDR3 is TGTGCCTGGCGAAAACAGGGGGCAGGCTATGGCTACACCTTC. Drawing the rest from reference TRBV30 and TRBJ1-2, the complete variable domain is SQTIHQWPATLVQPVGSPLSLECTVEGTSNPNLYWYRQAAGRGLQLLFYSVGIGQISSEVPQNLSASRPQDRQFILSSKKLLLSDSGFYLCAWRKQGAGYGYTFGSGTRLTVV.

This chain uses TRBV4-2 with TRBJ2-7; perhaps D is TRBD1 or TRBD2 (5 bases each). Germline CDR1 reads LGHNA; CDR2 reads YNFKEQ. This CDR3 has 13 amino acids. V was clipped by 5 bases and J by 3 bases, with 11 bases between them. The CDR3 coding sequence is TGTGCCAGCAGCTTAAGGGACGGCTACGAGCAGTACTTC. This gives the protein CASSLRDGYEQYF.

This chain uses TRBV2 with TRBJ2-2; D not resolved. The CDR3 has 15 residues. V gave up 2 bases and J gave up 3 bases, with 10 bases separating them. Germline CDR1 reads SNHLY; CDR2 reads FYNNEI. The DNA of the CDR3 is TGTGCCAGCAGTGAACTGGGCCGGGACACCGGGGAGCTGTTTTTT. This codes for CASSELGRDTGELFF.

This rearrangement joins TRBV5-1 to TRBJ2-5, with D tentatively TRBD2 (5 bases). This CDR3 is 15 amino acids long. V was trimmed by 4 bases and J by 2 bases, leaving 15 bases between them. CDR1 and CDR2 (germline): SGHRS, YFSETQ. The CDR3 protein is CASSPSEVVQETQYF. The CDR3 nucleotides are TGCGCCAGCAGCCCCTCGGAGGTAGTTCAAGAGACCCAGTACTTC.

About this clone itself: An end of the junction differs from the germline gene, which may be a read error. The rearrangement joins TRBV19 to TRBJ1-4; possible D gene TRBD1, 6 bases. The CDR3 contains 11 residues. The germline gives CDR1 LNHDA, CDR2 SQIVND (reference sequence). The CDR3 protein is CASSSGGTREF. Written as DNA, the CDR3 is TGTGCCAGTAGTTCCGGGGGGACAAGAGAGTTT.

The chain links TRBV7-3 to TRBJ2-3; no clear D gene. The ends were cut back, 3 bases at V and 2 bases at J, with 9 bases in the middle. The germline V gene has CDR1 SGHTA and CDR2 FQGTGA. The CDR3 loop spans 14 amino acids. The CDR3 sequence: CASSLKGYTDTQYF. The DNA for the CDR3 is TGTGCCAGCAGCTTGAAAGGGTACACAGATACGCAGTATTTT.

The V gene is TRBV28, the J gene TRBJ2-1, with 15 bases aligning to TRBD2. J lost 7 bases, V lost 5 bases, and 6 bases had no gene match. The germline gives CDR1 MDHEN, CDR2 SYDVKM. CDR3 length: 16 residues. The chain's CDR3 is CASSIWTSGRENEQFF. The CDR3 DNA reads TGTGCCAGCAGTATTTGGACTAGCGGGAGGGAAAATGAGCAGTTCTTC.

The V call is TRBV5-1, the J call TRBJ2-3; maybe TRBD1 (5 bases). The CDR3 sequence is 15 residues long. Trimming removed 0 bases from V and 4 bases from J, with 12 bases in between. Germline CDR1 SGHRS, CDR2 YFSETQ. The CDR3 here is CASSLDAARADTQYF. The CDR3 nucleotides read TGCGCCAGCAGCTTGGATGCGGCCAGGGCAGATACGCAGTATTTT.

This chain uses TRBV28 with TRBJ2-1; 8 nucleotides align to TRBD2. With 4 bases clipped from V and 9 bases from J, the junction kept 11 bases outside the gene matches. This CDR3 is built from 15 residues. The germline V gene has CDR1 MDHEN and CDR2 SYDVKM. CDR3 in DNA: TGTGCCAGCAGTTCCGGGGGTACTAGCGGACGTGAGCAGTTCTTC. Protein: CASSSGGTSGREQFF.

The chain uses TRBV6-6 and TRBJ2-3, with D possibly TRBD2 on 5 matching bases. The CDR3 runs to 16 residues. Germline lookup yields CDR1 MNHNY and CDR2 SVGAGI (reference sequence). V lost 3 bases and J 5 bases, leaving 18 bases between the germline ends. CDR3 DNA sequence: TGTGCCAGCAGTTATCCGGCCCAGCGGAGTGGAGATACGCAGTATTTT. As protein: CASSYPAQRSGDTQYF.

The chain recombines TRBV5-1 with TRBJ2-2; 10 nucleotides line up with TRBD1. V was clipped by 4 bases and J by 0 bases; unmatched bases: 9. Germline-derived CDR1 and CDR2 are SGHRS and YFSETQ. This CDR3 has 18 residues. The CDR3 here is CASSLGGGTGANTGELFF. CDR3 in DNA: TGCGCCAGCAGCCTGGGTGGTGGGACAGGGGCGAACACCGGGGAGCTGTTTTTT.

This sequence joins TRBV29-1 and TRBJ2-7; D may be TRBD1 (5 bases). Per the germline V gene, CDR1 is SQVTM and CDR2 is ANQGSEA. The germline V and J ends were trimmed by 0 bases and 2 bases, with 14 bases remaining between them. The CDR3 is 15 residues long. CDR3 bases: TGCAGCGTTGAAGAGGGCAGGGCCCCCACCTACGAGCAGTACTTC. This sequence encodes CSVEEGRAPTYEQYF.

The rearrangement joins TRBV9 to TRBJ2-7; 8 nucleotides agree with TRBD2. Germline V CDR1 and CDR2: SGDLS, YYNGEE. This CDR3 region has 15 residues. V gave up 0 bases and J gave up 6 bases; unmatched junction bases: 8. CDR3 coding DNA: TGTGCCAGCAGCGTAGAACCGGGAGGGCCCCGCGAGCAGTACTTC. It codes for CASSVEPGGPREQYF.

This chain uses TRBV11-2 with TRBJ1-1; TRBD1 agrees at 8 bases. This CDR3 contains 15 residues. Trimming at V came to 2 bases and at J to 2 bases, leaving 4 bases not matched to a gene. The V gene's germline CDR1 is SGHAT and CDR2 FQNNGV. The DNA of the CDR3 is TGTGCCAGCAGCTTACAGGCAGGGGGCAACACTGAAGCTTTCTTT. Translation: CASSLQAGGNTEAFF. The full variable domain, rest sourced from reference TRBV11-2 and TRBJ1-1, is EAGVAQSPRYKIIEKRQSVAFWCNPISGHATLYWYQQILGQGPKLLIQFQNNGVVDDSQLPKDRFSAERLKGVDSTLKIQPAKLEDSAVYLCASSLQAGGNTEAFFGQGTRLTVV.

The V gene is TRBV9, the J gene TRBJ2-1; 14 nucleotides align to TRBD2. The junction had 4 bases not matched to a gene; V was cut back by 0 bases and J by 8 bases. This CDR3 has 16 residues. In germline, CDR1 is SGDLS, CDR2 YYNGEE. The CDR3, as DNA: TGTGCCAGCAGCGTAGCTGGGACTAGCGGGAGCTATGAGCAGTTCTTC. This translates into CASSVAGTSGSYEQFF.

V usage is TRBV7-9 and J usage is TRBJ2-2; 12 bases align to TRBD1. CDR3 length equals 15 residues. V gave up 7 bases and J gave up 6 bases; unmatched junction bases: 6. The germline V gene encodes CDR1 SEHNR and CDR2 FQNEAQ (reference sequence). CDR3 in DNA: TGTGCCAGCATGGGACAGGGGGCCGATGCCGGGGAGCTGTTTTTT. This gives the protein CASMGQGADAGELFF. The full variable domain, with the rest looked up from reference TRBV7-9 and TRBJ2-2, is DTGVSQNPRHKITKRGQNVTFRCDPISEHNRLYWYRQTLGQGPEFLTYFQNEAQLEKSRLLSDRFSAERPKGSFSTLEIQRTEQGDSAMYLCASMGQGADAGELFFGEGSRLTVL.

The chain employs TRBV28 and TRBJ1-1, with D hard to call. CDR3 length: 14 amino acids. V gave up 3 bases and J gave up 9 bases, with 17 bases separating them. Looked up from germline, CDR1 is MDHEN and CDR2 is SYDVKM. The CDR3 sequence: CASSFLDIRRKAFF. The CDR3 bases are TGTGCCAGCAGTTTTTTGGATATCAGGCGGAAAGCTTTCTTT. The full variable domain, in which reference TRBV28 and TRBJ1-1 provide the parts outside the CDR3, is DVKVTQSSRYLVKRTGEKVFLECVQDMDHENMFWYRQDPGLGLRLIYFSYDVKMKEKGDIPEGYSVSREKKERFSLILESASTNQTSMYLCASSFLDIRRKAFFGQGTRLTVV.

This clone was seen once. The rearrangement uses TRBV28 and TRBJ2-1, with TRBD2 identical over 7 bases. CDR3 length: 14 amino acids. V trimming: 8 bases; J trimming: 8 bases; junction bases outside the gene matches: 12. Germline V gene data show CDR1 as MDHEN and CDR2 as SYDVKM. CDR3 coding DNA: TGTGCCAGCGATCTAGCGGCCTCGCGAGATGAGCAGTTCTTC. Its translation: CASDLAASRDEQFF.

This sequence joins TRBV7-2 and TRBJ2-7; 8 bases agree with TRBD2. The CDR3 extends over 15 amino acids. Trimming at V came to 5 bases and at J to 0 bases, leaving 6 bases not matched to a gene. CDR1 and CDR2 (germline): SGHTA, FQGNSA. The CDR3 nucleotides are TGTGCCAGCAGCCCTTCCGGGGGGGCCTCCTACGAGCAGTACTTC. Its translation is CASSPSGGASYEQYF.

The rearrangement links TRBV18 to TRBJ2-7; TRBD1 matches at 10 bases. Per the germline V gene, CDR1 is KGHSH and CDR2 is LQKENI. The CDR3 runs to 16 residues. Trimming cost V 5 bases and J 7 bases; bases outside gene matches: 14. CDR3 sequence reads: CASSKGTGESLGEQYF. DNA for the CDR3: TGTGCCAGCTCAAAGGGGACAGGGGAATCCCTAGGAGAGCAGTACTTC.

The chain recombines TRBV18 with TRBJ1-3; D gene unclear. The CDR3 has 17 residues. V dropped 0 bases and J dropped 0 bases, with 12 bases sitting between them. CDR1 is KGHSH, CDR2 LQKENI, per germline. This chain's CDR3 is CASSPPPATSSGNTIYF. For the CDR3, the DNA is TGTGCCAGCTCACCACCGCCGGCCACCTCCTCTGGAAACACCATATATTTT.

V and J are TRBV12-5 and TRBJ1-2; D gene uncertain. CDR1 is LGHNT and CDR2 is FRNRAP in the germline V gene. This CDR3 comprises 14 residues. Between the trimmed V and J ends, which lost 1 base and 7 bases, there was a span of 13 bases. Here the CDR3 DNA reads TGTGCTAGTGGTTTGGGCGCCAGCTTCTTTGGCTACACCTTC. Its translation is CASGLGASFFGYTF.

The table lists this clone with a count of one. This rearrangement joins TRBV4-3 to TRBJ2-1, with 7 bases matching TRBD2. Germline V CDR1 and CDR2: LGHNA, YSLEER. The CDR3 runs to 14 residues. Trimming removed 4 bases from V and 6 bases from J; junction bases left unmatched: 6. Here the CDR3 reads CASSPGGRGNEQFF. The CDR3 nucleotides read TGCGCCAGCAGCCCCGGGGGGAGGGGCAATGAGCAGTTCTTC.

The CDR3 sequence: CASSEEIAEPYYNEQFF. The CDR3 DNA sequence: TGCGCCAGCAGTGAGGAAATAGCGGAACCATACTACAATGAGCAGTTCTTC. V gene TRBV10-2 combines with J gene TRBJ2-1; tentatively, D is TRBD2 (6 bases). The CDR3 runs 17 residues. The germline V gene encodes CDR1 WSHSY and CDR2 SAAADI. Between the trimmed V and J ends, which lost 2 bases and 3 bases, there was a span of 17 bases.

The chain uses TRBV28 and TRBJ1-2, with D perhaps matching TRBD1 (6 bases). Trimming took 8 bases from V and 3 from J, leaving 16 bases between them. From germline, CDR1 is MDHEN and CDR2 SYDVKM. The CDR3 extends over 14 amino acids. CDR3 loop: CASGGGAEDYGYTF. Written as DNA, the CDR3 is TGTGCCAGCGGGGGGGGCGCCGAGGACTATGGCTACACCTTC.

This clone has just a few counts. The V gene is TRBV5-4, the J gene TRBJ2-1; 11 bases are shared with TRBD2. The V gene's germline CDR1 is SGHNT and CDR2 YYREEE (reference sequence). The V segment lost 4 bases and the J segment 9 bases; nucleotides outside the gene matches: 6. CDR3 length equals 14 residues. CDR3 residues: CASSQGLADREQFF. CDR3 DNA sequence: TGTGCCAGCAGCCAGGGACTAGCGGATCGTGAGCAGTTCTTC.

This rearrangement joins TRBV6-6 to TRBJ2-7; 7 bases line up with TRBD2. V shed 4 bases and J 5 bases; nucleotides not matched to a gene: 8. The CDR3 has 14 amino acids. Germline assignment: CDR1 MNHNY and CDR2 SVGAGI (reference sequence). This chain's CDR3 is CASSWGGRGDEQYF. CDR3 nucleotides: TGTGCCAGCAGTTGGGGAGGGAGAGGCGACGAGCAGTACTTC.

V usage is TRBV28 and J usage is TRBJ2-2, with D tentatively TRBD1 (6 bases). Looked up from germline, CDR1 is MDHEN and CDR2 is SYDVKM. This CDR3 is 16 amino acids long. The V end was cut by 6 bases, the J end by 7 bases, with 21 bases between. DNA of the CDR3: TGTGCCAGCAGCATACCGGGACACGAAAAAGGCGGGGAGCTGTTTTTT. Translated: CASSIPGHEKGGELFF. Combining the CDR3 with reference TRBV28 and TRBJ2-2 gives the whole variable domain DVKVTQSSRYLVKRTGEKVFLECVQDMDHENMFWYRQDPGLGLRLIYFSYDVKMKEKGDIPEGYSVSREKKERFSLILESASTNQTSMYLCASSIPGHEKGGELFFGEGSRLTVL.